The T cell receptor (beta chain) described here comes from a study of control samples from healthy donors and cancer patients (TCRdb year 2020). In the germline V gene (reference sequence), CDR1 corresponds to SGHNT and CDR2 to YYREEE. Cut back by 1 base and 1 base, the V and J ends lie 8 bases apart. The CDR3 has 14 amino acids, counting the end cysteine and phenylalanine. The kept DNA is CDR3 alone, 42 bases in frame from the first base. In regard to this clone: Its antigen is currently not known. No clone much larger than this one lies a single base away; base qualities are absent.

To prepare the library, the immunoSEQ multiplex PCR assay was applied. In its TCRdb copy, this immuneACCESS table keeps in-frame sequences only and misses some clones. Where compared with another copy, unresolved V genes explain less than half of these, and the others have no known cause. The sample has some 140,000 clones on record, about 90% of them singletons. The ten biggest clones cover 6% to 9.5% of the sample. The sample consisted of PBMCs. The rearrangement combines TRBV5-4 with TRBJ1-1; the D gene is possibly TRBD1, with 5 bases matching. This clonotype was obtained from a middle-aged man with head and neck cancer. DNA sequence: TGTGCCAGCAGCTTGTATGGGGGGAACACTGAAGCTTTCTTT. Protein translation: CASSLYGGNTEAFF.